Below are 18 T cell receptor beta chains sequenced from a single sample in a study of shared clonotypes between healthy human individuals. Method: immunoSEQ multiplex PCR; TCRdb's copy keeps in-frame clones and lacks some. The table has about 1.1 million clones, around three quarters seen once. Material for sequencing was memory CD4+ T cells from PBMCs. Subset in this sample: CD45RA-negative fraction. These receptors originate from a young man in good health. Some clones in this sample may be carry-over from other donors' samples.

The CDR3: CASSGAHNHYGYTF. The DNA for the CDR3 is TGTGCCAGCAGCGGGGCACATAATCACTATGGCTACACCTTC. The chain couples TRBV9 to TRBJ1-2, with D unresolved. Germline CDR1 SGDLS, CDR2 YYNGEE. Trimming shortened V by 3 bases and J by 3 bases, and 12 bases separated the two germline ends. The CDR3 is 14 amino acids.

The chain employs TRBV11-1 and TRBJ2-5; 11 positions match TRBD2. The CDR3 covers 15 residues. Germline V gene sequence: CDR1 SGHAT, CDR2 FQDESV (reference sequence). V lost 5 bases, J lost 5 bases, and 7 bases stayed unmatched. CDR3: CASSRRRLAGETQYF. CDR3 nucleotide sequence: TGTGCCAGCAGCCGGCGAAGACTAGCGGGGGAGACCCAGTACTTC.

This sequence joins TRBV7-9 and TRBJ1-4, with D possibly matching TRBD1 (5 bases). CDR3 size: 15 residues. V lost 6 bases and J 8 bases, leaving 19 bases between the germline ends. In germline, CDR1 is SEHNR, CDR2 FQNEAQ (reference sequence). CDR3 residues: CASSPVGVRGEKLFF. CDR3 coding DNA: TGTGCCAGCAGTCCCGTAGGGGTGAGGGGAGAAAAACTGTTTTTT.

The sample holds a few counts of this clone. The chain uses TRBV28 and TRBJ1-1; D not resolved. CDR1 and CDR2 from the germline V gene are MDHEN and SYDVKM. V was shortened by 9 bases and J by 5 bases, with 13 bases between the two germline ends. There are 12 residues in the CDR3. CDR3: CASSPLTTEAFF. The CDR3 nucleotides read TGTGCCAGTAGCCCCCTAACGACTGAAGCTTTCTTT.

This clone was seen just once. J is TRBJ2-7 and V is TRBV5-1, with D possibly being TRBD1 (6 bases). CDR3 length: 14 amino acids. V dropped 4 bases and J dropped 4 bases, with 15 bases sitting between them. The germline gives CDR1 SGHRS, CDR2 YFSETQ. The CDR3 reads CASSPNGGAYEQYF. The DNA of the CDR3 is TGCGCCAGCAGCCCTAATGGGGGCGCGTACGAGCAGTACTTC. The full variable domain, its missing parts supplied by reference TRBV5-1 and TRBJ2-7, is KAGVTQTPRYLIKTRGQQVTLSCSPISGHRSVSWYQQTPGQGLQFLFEYFSETQRNKGNFPGRFSGRQFSNSRSEMNVSTLELGDSALYLCASSPNGGAYEQYFGPGTRLTVT.

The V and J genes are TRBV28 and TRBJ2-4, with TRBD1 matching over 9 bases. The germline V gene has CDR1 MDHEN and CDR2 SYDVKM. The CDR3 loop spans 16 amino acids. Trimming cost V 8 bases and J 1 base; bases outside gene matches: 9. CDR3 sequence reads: CASGTGGFRAKNIQYF. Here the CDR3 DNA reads TGTGCCAGCGGAACAGGGGGCTTTCGGGCCAAAAACATTCAGTACTTC.

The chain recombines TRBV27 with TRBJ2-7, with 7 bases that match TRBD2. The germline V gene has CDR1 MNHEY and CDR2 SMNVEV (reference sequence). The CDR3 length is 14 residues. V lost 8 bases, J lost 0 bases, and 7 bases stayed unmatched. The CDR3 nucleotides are TGTGCCAGCGGGGGTAGCGGGTTCTCCTACGAGCAGTACTTC. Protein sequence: CASGGSGFSYEQYF.

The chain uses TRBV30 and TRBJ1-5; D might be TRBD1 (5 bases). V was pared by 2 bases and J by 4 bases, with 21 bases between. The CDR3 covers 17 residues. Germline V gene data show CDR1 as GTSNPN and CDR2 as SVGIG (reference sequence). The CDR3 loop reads CAWSNRDAGRGNQPQHF. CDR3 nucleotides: TGTGCCTGGAGTAACCGGGACGCCGGGCGGGGAAATCAGCCCCAGCATTTT. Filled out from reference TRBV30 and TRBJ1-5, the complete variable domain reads SQTIHQWPATLVQPVGSPLSLECTVEGTSNPNLYWYRQAAGRGLQLLFYSVGIGQISSEVPQNLSASRPQDRQFILSSKKLLLSDSGFYLCAWSNRDAGRGNQPQHFGDGTRLSIL.

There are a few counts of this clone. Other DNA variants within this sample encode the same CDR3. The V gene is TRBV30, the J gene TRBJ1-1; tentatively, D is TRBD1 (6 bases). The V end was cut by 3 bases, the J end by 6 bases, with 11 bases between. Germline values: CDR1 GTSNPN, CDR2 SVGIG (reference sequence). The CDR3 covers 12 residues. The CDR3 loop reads CAWRGAAAEAFF. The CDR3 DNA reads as TGTGCCTGGAGGGGGGCGGCAGCTGAAGCTTTCTTT.

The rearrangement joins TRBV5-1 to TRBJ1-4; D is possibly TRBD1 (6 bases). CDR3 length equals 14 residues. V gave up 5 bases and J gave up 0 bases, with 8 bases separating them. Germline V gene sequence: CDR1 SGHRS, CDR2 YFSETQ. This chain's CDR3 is CASRQGSTNEKLFF. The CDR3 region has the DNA TGCGCCAGCAGACAGGGTTCAACTAATGAAAAACTGTTTTTT. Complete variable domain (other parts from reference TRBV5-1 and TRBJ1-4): KAGVTQTPRYLIKTRGQQVTLSCSPISGHRSVSWYQQTPGQGLQFLFEYFSETQRNKGNFPGRFSGRQFSNSRSEMNVSTLELGDSALYLCASRQGSTNEKLFFGSGTQLSVL.

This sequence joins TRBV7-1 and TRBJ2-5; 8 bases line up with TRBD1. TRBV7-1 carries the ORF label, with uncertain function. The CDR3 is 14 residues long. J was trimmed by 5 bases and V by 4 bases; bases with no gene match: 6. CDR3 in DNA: TGTGCCAGCAGCTTCCTGACAGGGGCCGAGACCCAGTACTTC. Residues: CASSFLTGAETQYF.

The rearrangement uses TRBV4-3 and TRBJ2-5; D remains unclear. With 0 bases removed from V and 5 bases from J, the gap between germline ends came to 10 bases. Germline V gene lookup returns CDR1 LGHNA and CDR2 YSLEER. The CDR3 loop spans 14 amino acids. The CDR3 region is CASSQEGVRETQYF. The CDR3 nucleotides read TGCGCCAGCAGCCAAGAAGGAGTGCGGGAGACCCAGTACTTC.

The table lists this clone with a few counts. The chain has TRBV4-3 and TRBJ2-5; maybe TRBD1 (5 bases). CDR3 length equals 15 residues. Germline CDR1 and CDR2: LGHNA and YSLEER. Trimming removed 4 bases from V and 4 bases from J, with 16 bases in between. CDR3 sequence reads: CASSRGTLQVETQYF. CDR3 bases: TGCGCCAGCAGCCGGGGCACCCTTCAGGTAGAGACCCAGTACTTC.

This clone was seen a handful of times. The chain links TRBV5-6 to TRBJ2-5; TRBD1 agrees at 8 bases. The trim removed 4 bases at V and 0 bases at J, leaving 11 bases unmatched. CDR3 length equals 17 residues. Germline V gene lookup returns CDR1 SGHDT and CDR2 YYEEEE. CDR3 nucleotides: TGTGCCAGCAGCGTCCCGGGACAGGTTAGGTACCAAGAGACCCAGTACTTC. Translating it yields CASSVPGQVRYQETQYF.

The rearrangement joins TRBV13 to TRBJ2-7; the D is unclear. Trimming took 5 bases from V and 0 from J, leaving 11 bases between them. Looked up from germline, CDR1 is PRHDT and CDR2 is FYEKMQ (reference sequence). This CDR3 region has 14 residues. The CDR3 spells CASSKRTVSYEQYF. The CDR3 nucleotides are TGTGCCAGCAGCAAGAGGACGGTCTCCTACGAGCAGTACTTC.

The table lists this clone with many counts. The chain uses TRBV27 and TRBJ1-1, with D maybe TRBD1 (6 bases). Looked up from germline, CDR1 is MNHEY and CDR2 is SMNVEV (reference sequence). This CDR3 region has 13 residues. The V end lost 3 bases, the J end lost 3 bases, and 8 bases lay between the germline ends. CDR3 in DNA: TGTGCCAGCAGTTTCAACAGGGACACTGAAGCTTTCTTT. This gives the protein CASSFNRDTEAFF.

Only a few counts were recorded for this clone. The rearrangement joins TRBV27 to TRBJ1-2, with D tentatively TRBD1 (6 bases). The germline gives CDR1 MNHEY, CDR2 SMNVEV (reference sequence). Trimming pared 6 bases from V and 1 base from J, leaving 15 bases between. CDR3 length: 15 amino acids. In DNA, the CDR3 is TGTGCCAGCAGCCCCGCCCGGACAGATAACTATGGCTACACCTTC. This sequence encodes CASSPARTDNYGYTF.

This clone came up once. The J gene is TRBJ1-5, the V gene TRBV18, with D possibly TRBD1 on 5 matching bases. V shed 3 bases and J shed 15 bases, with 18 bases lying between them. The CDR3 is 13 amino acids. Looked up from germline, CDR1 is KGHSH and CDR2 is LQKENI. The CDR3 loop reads CASSPAAGGLWHF. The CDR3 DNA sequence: TGTGCCAGCTCACCGGCCGCTGGGGGTCTGTGGCATTTT. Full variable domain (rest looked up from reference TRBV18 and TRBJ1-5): NAGVMQNPRHLVRRRGQEARLRCSPMKGHSHVYWYRQLPEEGLKFMVYLQKENIIDESGMPKERFSAEFPKEGPSILRIQQVVRGDSAAYFCASSPAAGGLWHFGDGTRLSIL.